The 15 T cell receptor beta chains presented below share a single source sample, sequenced in a study of regulatory T cells in long-lasting Graves disease. Investigators prepared the TCR beta libraries by applying iRepertoire HTBI primers and Arm-PCR of CDR3 regions. TCRdb reanalysed the multiplex PCR reads using MiXCR and keeps one entry per CDR3 protein. Here the sample spans under 250,000 distinct CDR3 sequences, 20% to 25% being singletons. The sample's time point: newly diagnosed GD, antithyroid drugs for less than 3 months. RNA isolated from PBMCs was used to make the TCR library. The sample was peripheral blood mononuclear cells (PBMCs), taken at new diagnosis, from a patient treated with antithyroid drugs. The receptors derive from a female donor with Graves disease.

In its sample, this clonotype was seen many times. This chain links TRBV7-6 with TRBJ2-5, with D possibly matching TRBD2 (6 bases). CDR3 length: 15 residues. Germline CDR1 reads SGHVS; CDR2 reads FNYEAQ. Trimming cost V 5 bases and J 5 bases, with 18 bases left between them. CDR3 coding DNA: TGTGCCAGCAGCCCAGGCGGGCGGGGTGGGGAGACCCAGTACTTC. This encodes CASSPGGRGGETQYF.

This clonotype was observed many times. The chain combines TRBV24-1 with TRBJ2-1; 9 nucleotides agree with TRBD2. Germline-derived CDR1 and CDR2 are KGHDR and SFDVKD. This CDR3 is built from 16 residues. V lost 2 bases and J lost 0; bases outside the gene matches: 1. The CDR3 nucleotides read TGTGCCACCAGTGATTATAGCGGGAGCTCCTACAATGAGCAGTTCTTC. Its protein is CATSDYSGSSYNEQFF.

This clonotype was counted many times. The chain uses TRBV6-2 or TRBV6-3 and TRBJ1-2; 7 bases map to TRBD1. The CDR3 covers 13 residues. In germline, CDR1 is MNHEY, CDR2 SVGEGT. Germline trimming cut 7 bases from V and 6 bases from J; bases unmatched to any gene: 8. The CDR3 nucleotides read TGTGCCAGCACTGGACAGGTGAAGGATGGCTACACCTTC. As protein: CASTGQVKDGYTF.

CDR3 in DNA: TGTGCCAGCAGCTCCCGACAGGGCGAGTACGAGCAGTTCTTC. Protein: CASSSRQGEYEQFF. The chain carries TRBV11-2 and TRBJ2-1; 7 nucleotides line up with TRBD1. This CDR3 has 14 residues. Germline CDR1 reads SGHAT; CDR2 reads FQNNGV. Trimming took 4 bases from V and 10 from J; bases not matched to a gene: 10.

This clonotype was recorded at least ten times. The genes are TRBV20-1 and TRBJ1-1; D is unresolved. CDR1 and CDR2 from the germline V gene are DFQATT and SNEGSKA (reference sequence). This CDR3 contains 11 residues. V gave up 0 bases and J gave up 6 bases, with 5 bases separating them. CDR3 amino acids: CSARDTAEAFF. CDR3 bases: TGCAGTGCTAGAGATACAGCTGAAGCTTTCTTT.

This clonotype has just a few counts. The rearrangement links TRBV6-2 or TRBV6-3 to TRBJ1-6, with D unclear. The CDR3 is made up of 14 amino acids. Per the germline V gene, CDR1 is MNHEY and CDR2 is SVGEGT. V was clipped by 5 bases and J by 10 bases, with 15 bases between them. The CDR3 region has the DNA TGTGCCAGCAGTGAAAATTTGGGGAGGTCACCCCTCCACTTT. This sequence encodes CASSENLGRSPLHF.

This clonotype appeared a few times. The J gene is TRBJ2-1, the V gene TRBV27; D is possibly TRBD1 or TRBD2 (5 bases each). Germline assignment: CDR1 MNHEY and CDR2 SMNVEV (reference sequence). This CDR3 has 14 amino acids. Trimming shortened V by 8 bases and J by 6 bases, and 17 bases separated the two germline ends. The CDR3 loop is CASGRTERGNEQFF. The CDR3 nucleotides read TGTGCCAGCGGACGGACGGAGAGGGGCAATGAGCAGTTCTTC.

This sequence joins TRBV4-1 and TRBJ2-2, with a weak D call TRBD2 (6 bases). The length of the CDR3 is 17 residues. The germline V gene encodes CDR1 MGHRA and CDR2 YSYEKL. Trimming took off 0 bases at V and 5 bases at J, with 16 bases between the two ends. CDR3 coding DNA: TGCGCCAGCAGCCAAGAGAGTAGGTGGGGGGAGACCGGGGAGCTGTTTTTT. Its translation: CASSQESRWGETGELFF.

The V gene is TRBV6-2 or TRBV6-3, the J gene TRBJ1-6; maybe TRBD1 (5 bases). V was cut by 5 bases and J by 9 bases, with 11 bases left in between. This CDR3 spans 13 amino acids. Germline values: CDR1 MNHEY, CDR2 SVGEGT. The CDR3 DNA reads as TGTGCCAGCAGTGTAGGGGAAATTTCACCCCTCCACTTT. Residues: CASSVGEISPLHF.

The chain couples TRBV6-2 or TRBV6-3 to TRBJ2-3, with 12 nucleotides matching TRBD2. In germline, CDR1 is MNHEY, CDR2 SVGEGT. This CDR3 has 15 amino acids. V shed 5 bases, J shed 5 bases, and the junction held 5 bases outside the gene matches. The CDR3 DNA follows: TGTGCCAGCAGTACAGGACTAGCGGGGTTAGATACGCAGTATTTT. It is translated as CASSTGLAGLDTQYF.

Only a few counts were recorded for this clonotype. The V and J genes are TRBV5-4 and TRBJ2-7; possibly TRBD2 for D (6 bases). V lost 0 bases and J 5 bases, leaving 15 bases between the germline ends. Looked up from germline, CDR1 is SGHNT and CDR2 is YYREEE (reference sequence). The CDR3 loop spans 15 amino acids. DNA for the CDR3: TGTGCCAGCAGCTTGGGGGGAGGTTCACAAAACGAGCAGTACTTC. Its protein product is CASSLGGGSQNEQYF.

This clonotype showed up many times. CDR3 nucleotide sequence: TGCGCCAGCAGCATGAGACAGGGGGGTCGGACTGAAGCTTTCTTT. Protein product: CASSMRQGGRTEAFF. This chain uses TRBV5-1 with TRBJ1-1; TRBD1 matches 9 bases. There are 15 residues in the CDR3. The germline V gene encodes CDR1 SGHRS and CDR2 YFSETQ. J lost 5 bases, V lost 4 bases, and 9 bases had no gene match.

This clonotype was observed a few times. The chain combines TRBV6-1 with TRBJ1-2; D gene ambiguous. The CDR3 loop spans 13 amino acids. Trimming removed 6 bases from V and 3 bases from J, with 11 bases in between. Germline V lookup: CDR1 MNHNS, CDR2 SASEGT. This chain's CDR3 is CASRLDTYYGYTF. The CDR3 DNA follows: TGTGCCAGCAGGCTCGACACGTACTATGGCTACACCTTC.

J is TRBJ2-7 and V is TRBV6-5; D call uncertain. V lost 0 bases and J lost 4, with 4 bases in between. The CDR3 spans 12 residues. Germline-derived CDR1 and CDR2 are MNHEY and SVGAGI. The CDR3 is CASSYSPYEQYF. In DNA, the CDR3 is TGTGCCAGCAGTTACTCCCCATACGAGCAGTACTTC.

This clonotype was recorded many times. The CDR3 region is CSAPTSNEKLFF. As DNA, the CDR3 is TGCAGTGCTCCCACTTCTAATGAAAAACTGTTTTTT. The V gene is TRBV20-1, the J gene TRBJ1-4, with D unclear. The CDR3 extends over 12 amino acids. The germline V and J ends were trimmed by 5 bases and 3 bases, with 7 bases remaining between them. Germline CDR1 and CDR2: DFQATT and SNEGSKA (reference sequence).